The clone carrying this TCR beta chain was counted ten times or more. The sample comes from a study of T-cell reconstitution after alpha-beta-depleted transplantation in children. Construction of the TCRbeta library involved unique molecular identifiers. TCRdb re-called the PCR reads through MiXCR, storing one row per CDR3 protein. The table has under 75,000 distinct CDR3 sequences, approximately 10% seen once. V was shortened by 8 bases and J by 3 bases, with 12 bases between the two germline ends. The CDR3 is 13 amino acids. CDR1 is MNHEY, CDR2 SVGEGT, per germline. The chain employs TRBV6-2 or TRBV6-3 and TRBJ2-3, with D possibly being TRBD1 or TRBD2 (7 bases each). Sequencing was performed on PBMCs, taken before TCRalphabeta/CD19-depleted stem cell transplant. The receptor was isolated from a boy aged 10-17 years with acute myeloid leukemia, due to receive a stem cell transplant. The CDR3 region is CASQGGGTDTQYF. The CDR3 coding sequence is TGTGCCAGCCAGGGGGGGGGAACAGATACGCAGTATTTT.